This T cell receptor beta chain comes out of a study of Ad26.COV2.S vaccination and SARS-CoV-2 variants (dated by TCRdb to the early 2020s). Context from the whole study: Vaccine-arm donors came from COV1001, a multicentre, randomized, double-blind, placebo-controlled phase I-IIa trial of Ad26.COV2.S in healthy adults. Ad26.COV2.S was given intramuscularly at 5x10^10 or 1x10^11 viral particles, as a single shot or as two shots 56 days apart. TCRbeta repertoire sequencing was used to assess the specificity and breadth of SARS-CoV-2-reactive T cell receptors after Ad26.COV2.S vaccination. The TCR-sequenced set comprised approximately 32 samples: around 20 Ad26.COV2.S vaccine recipients, 5 placebo recipients and 8 SARS-CoV-2 convalescent individuals. Trial participants were randomized into five groups of five, in which low-dose or high-dose Ad26.COV2.S was given once or twice, or placebo was given on both occasions. Investigators did not know the trial group allocation while performing experiments and assessing outcomes.

This clone has more than one count but fewer than ten. The target of this receptor is not known. There are no base qualities to consult, and no much larger clone falls within one base. Trimming accounts for 0 bases at V and 1 base at J, while the number of junction bases matched to no gene is 5. Reading from cysteine to phenylalanine, the CDR3 counts 17 amino acids. Of all the DNA, just the CDR3 is kept, 51 bases in frame from base 1. CDR1 LGHDT and CDR2 YNNKEL are derived from the germline V gene (reference sequence). The immunoSEQ Assay was used to sequence TCRbeta CDR3 regions. After extraction, genomic DNA underwent amplification by bias-controlled multiplex PCR, followed by high-throughput sequencing. The study's processing was this. To quantify the absolute abundance of every unique TCRbeta CDR3 region, sequences were collapsed and filtered. T cell fraction was estimated by normalizing TCRbeta template counts to usable DNA, with usable DNA measured through amplification of reference genes found in all nucleated cells. Repertoire TCRs were annotated as SARS-CoV-2-specific by exact matching of V gene, CDR3 amino acid sequence and J gene to a known reactive TCR set. The reference SARS-CoV-2 TCR set was derived from MIRA and filtered for enrichment in COVID-19-positive ImmuneCODE repertoires, a step that removed public or cross-reactive TCRs. Using the MIRA antigens, annotated TCRs were further analysed by specific ORF or by position within an ORF. Breadth was defined as the number of annotated unique rearrangements divided by the total number of unique productive rearrangements, and depth was defined as the summed frequency of the annotated unique rearrangements. Group comparisons of TCR breadth used two-sided Wilcoxon rank-sum tests. Sourced from immuneACCESS, this table was stored by TCRdb with only in-frame sequences that have V and J called. A share of the clones is absent; for the studies checked, an unresolved V gene accounts for under half, and the remainder has no known explanation. The V and J calls and clone size come from that table; D and trimming were worked out from the DNA. The sample records about 260,000 clones, roughly 87% of which are singletons. The biggest ten clones account for just under 3% of the sample.

Sample treatment or condition, as interpreted from the label and publication: around 19 received Ad26.COV2.S at low or high dose, single or two shots; roughly five received placebo; per-sample allocation not given. For vaccine and placebo recipients, repertoires were sequenced using samples collected on day 63 after the first injection. Cohort 1b enrolled some 25 adults aged 18-55 years at a single site in Boston, USA, between 29 July and 7 August 2020. Ad26.COV2.S was a replication-incompetent adenovirus type 26 vector expressing a prefusion-stabilized SARS-CoV-2 spike protein from the original Wuhan strain. Broad study findings and their caveats: Higher spike-specific TCR breadth was observed in Ad26.COV2.S recipients than in placebo recipients (P = 0.0014). It was noted by the authors that total T cell responses may have been underestimated by the TCR breadth and depth analyses. The study was not powered for comparison of responses between vaccine doses or regimens. Vaccine and placebo recipients had similar non-spike TCR breadth, a finding consistent with the vaccine containing only spike. After vaccination, spike-specific CD8+ and CD4+ T cell responses were reported to show substantial breadth.

The chain couples TRBV3-1 (or the pseudogene TRBV3-2) to TRBJ2-7; the junction holds 11 bases that match TRBD2. This sequence originates from a person between 18 and 60 years old who received the Ad26.COV2.S COVID-19 vaccine or a placebo. The sequenced sample was peripheral blood, obtained in a trial of Ad26.COV2.S vaccine versus placebo. The CDR3 is CASSQERLAGRSYEQYF. The nucleotide sequence is TGTGCCAGCAGCCAAGAGCGACTAGCGGGGCGATCCTACGAGCAGTACTTC.